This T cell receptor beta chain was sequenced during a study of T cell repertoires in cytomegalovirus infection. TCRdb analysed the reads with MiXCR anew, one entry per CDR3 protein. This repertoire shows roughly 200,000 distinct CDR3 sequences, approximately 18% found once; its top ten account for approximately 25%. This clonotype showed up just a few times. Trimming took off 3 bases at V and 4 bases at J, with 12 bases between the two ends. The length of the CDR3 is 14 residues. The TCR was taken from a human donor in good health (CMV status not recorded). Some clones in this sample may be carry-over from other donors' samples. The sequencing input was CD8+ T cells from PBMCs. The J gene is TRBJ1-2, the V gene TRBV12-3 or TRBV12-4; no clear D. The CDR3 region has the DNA TGTGCCAGCAGTTTCGGACCCGGGTCCTATGGCTACACCTTC. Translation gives CASSFGPGSYGYTF.